This T cell receptor beta chain was sequenced for a study of patients and donors after allogeneic stem cell transplantation. Via MiXCR, TCRdb re-called the RT-PCR reads, giving one row per CDR3 protein. The sample holds about 410,000 distinct CDR3 sequences, around 15% seen once. The germline CDR1 and CDR2 sequences are LGHDT and YNNKEL (reference sequence). Trimming removed 0 bases at V and 7 bases at J, with 22 bases between. The CDR3 is 17 residues long. This clonotype turned up a few times. This clonotype was obtained from a human donor who was either an allogeneic HSCT recipient or a stem cell or donor lymphocyte infusion donor (not recorded which). It is not recorded whose cells these are; they may come from a transplant donor. Sequencing input: blood, either unsorted or a sorted T cell fraction (not recorded which). The rearrangement links TRBV3-1 to TRBJ2-7; D is possibly TRBD2 (6 bases). The CDR3 here is CASSQDSLGLRLREQYF. The CDR3, as DNA: TGTGCCAGCAGCCAAGACAGCCTGGGACTTCGATTACGAGAGCAGTACTTC.